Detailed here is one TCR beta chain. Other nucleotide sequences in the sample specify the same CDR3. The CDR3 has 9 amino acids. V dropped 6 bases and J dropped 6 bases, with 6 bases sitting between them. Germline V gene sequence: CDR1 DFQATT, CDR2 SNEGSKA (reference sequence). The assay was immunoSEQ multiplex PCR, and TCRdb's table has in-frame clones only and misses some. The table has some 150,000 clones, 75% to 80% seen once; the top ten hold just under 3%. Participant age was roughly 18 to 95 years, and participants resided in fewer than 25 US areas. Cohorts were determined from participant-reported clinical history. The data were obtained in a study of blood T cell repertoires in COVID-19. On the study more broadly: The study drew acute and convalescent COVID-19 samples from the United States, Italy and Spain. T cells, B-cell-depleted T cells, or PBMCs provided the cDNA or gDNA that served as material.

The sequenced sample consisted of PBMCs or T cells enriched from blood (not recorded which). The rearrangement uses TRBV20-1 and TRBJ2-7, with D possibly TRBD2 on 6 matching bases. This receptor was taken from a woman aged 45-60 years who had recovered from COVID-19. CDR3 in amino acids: CSAGGEQYF. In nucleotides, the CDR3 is TGCAGTGCCGGGGGCGAGCAGTACTTC.